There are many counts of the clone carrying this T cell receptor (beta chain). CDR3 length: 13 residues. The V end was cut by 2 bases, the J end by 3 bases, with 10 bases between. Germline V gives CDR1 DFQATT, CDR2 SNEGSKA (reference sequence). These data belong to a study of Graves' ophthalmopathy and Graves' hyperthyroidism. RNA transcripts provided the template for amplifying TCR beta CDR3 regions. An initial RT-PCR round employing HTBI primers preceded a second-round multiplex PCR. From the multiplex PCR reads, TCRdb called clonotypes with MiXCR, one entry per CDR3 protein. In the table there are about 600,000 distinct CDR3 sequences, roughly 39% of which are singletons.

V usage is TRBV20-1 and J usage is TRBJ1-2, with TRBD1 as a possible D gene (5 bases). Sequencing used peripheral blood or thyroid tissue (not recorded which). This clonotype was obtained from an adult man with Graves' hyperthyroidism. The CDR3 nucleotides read TGCAGTGCTAGACTGACAGTCGACTATGGCTACACCTTC. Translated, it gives CSARLTVDYGYTF.